This passage covers 21 T cell receptor beta chains from one sample sequenced in a study of blood T cell repertoires in COVID-19. Measured with immunoSEQ multiplex PCR; TCRdb has only the in-frame clones, and not every one. This sample yields 85,000 to 130,000 clones, of which around 83% are seen a single time; 2.5% to 3.5% belongs to the top ten. The sequenced sample consisted of peripheral blood. The receptors shown here come from a woman aged 80 or over with active or convalescent COVID-19.

In its sample, this clone was seen once. The V call is TRBV5-5, the J call TRBJ2-4; D unclear. The CDR3 covers 13 residues. The germline V and J ends were trimmed by 6 bases and 7 bases, with 14 bases remaining between them. The germline V gene encodes CDR1 SGHKS and CDR2 YYEKEE (reference sequence). CDR3 region: CASTPDNSNIQYF. As DNA, the CDR3 is TGTGCCAGCACCCCTGACAATTCCAACATTCAGTACTTC.

The gene calls are TRBV11-3 and TRBJ1-2; possibly TRBD1 for D (6 bases). The CDR3 is 12 amino acids. Deletions cut 5 bases from V and 6 bases from J, with 10 bases between. The germline V gene has CDR1 SGHNT and CDR2 YENEEA. The CDR3 protein is CASSHQGNGYTF. The CDR3 bases are TGTGCCAGCAGCCATCAGGGGAATGGCTACACCTTC.

The CDR3 region is CSVGMRGSGANVLTF. The CDR3 DNA follows: TGCAGCGTTGGGATGAGGGGGTCTGGGGCCAACGTCCTGACTTTC. The chain carries TRBV29-1 and TRBJ2-6; a weak D match, TRBD1 (6 bases). V lost 4 bases, J lost 1 base, and 11 bases lay in between. The CDR3 has 15 residues. Germline V gene sequence: CDR1 SQVTM, CDR2 ANQGSEA.

This clone was detected only a few times. This chain connects TRBV30 to TRBJ1-3, with a tentative D call TRBD1 (6 bases). This CDR3 region has 12 residues. Germline values: CDR1 GTSNPN, CDR2 SVGIG (reference sequence). V was cut by 5 bases and J by 5 bases, with 10 bases left in between. The CDR3 is CAWGRDRNTIYF. In DNA form, the CDR3 reads TGTGCCTGGGGCAGGGACAGAAACACCATATATTTT.

The J gene is TRBJ2-1, the V gene TRBV28, with D possibly TRBD1 on 5 matching bases. Deletions cut 8 bases from V and 9 bases from J, with 20 bases between. The CDR3 extends over 14 amino acids. Germline V gives CDR1 MDHEN, CDR2 SYDVKM. Here the CDR3 DNA reads TGTGCCAGCCACTCGACAGCGCGCGCGAGTGAGCAGTTCTTC. Amino acids: CASHSTARASEQFF.

The V gene is TRBV4-1, the J gene TRBJ2-1; TRBD1 matches 7 bases. Germline V gives CDR1 MGHRA, CDR2 YSYEKL. V lost 4 bases, J lost 8 bases, and 8 bases stayed unmatched. The CDR3 has 14 residues. This CDR3 reads CASSRTEQGYEQFF. CDR3 coding DNA: TGCGCCAGCAGCCGTACAGAACAGGGGTATGAGCAGTTCTTC.

In its sample, this clone was seen a few times. The sample contains more than one DNA sequence encoding this CDR3. The chain carries TRBV7-2 and TRBJ2-3; D is unclear. Trimming shortened V by 4 bases and J by 5 bases, and 10 bases separated the two germline ends. This CDR3 comprises 13 residues. Per germline, CDR1 SGHTA and CDR2 FQGNSA. The CDR3 DNA follows: TGTGCCAGCAGCTCGAGAACCGGAGATACGCAGTATTTT. Protein sequence: CASSSRTGDTQYF.

This clone was counted a single time. The rearrangement joins TRBV18 to TRBJ2-7; possibly TRBD1 for D (5 bases). The CDR3 has 15 amino acids. V shed 2 bases and J shed 2 bases, with 13 bases lying between them. Germline values: CDR1 KGHSH, CDR2 LQKENI. CDR3 sequence reads: CASSPGQGHTYEQYF. CDR3 coding DNA: TGTGCCAGCTCACCAGGGCAGGGCCATACCTACGAGCAGTACTTC.

The genes are TRBV5-1 and TRBJ1-1; perhaps TRBD1 as D (6 bases). The CDR3 is 14 residues long. The V end lost 4 bases, the J end lost 2 bases, and 12 bases lay between the germline ends. CDR1 and CDR2 from the germline V gene are SGHRS and YFSETQ. The DNA of the CDR3 is TGCGCCAGCAGCGTGACAGGTTTAAACACTGAAGCTTTCTTT. Amino acid sequence: CASSVTGLNTEAFF.

This chain uses TRBV5-1 with TRBJ1-1; 8 bases map to TRBD1. V lost 0 bases to trimming and J lost 1 base; unmatched junction nucleotides: 2. This CDR3 is built from 15 residues. CDR1 is SGHRS, CDR2 YFSETQ, per germline. The chain's CDR3 is CASSLGTGGNTEAFF. CDR3 coding DNA: TGCGCCAGCAGCTTGGGTACAGGGGGGAACACTGAAGCTTTCTTT.

This chain links TRBV30 with TRBJ1-1; D uncertain. The CDR3 loop spans 13 amino acids. CDR1 and CDR2 from the germline V gene are GTSNPN and SVGIG (reference sequence). Trimming took 3 bases from V and 1 from J, leaving 9 bases between them. The DNA for the CDR3 is TGTGCCTGGAGCGCTCAGGCGAACACTGAAGCTTTCTTT. It yields the protein CAWSAQANTEAFF. Variable domain in full (rest from reference TRBV30 and TRBJ1-1): SQTIHQWPATLVQPVGSPLSLECTVEGTSNPNLYWYRQAAGRGLQLLFYSVGIGQISSEVPQNLSASRPQDRQFILSSKKLLLSDSGFYLCAWSAQANTEAFFGQGTRLTVV.

This sequence joins TRBV2 and TRBJ2-7; 7 bases fit TRBD1. Germline CDR1 and CDR2: SNHLY and FYNNEI. Trimming at V came to 6 bases and at J to 3 bases, leaving 11 bases not matched to a gene. CDR3 length equals 15 residues. Written as DNA, the CDR3 is TGTGCCAGCAGCCCACAAGAGGGACAGCGCTACGAGCAGTACTTC. Translated, it gives CASSPQEGQRYEQYF. The variable domain in full, completed from reference TRBV2 and TRBJ2-7, reads EPEVTQTPSHQVTQMGQEVILRCVPISNHLYFYWYRQILGQKVEFLVSFYNNEISEKSEIFDDQFSVERPDGSNFTLKIRSTKLEDSAMYFCASSPQEGQRYEQYFGPGTRLTVT.

The chain has TRBV19 and TRBJ1-1; 11 positions match TRBD1. This CDR3 region has 16 residues. Germline loops: CDR1 LNHDA, CDR2 SQIVND (reference sequence). V lost 4 bases and J lost 0; bases outside the gene matches: 4. In nucleotides, the CDR3 is TGTGCCAGTAGTAGAAGGACAGGGGGCATGAACACTGAAGCTTTCTTT. Its protein product is CASSRRTGGMNTEAFF.

V is TRBV5-3 and J is TRBJ2-1, with 11 positions matching TRBD2. TRBV5-3 is assigned to the ORF class and has an uncertain function. The CDR3 consists of 14 residues. V lost 4 bases and J lost 6; bases outside the gene matches: 3. CDR3 loop: CARSGLAGLNEQFF. The DNA of the CDR3 is TGTGCCAGAAGCGGACTAGCGGGCCTCAATGAGCAGTTCTTC.

The V gene is TRBV3-1 (or the pseudogene TRBV3-2), the J gene TRBJ2-5; no clear D. The CDR3 runs to 11 residues. Germline V gene lookup returns CDR1 LGHDT and CDR2 YNNKEL (reference sequence). Deletions cut 4 bases from V and 9 bases from J, with 9 bases between. CDR3 sequence: CASSPRAAQYF. Written as DNA, the CDR3 is TGTGCCAGCAGCCCCCGCGCGGCCCAGTACTTC.

The V gene is TRBV15, the J gene TRBJ1-5; a possible D gene is TRBD1 (6 bases). V lost 3 bases and J 9 bases, leaving 9 bases between the germline ends. The CDR3 runs 12 residues. CDR1 and CDR2 (germline): LNHNV, YYDKDF (reference sequence). The CDR3 is CATSRETGPQHF. The CDR3 DNA reads TGTGCCACCAGCAGGGAGACAGGGCCCCAGCATTTT.

This chain uses TRBV7-2 with TRBJ1-2, with D maybe TRBD1 (6 bases). CDR1 is SGHTA and CDR2 is FQGNSA in the germline V gene. Trimming cost V 1 base and J 4 bases, with 13 bases left between them. CDR3 length: 15 residues. CDR3 bases: TGTGCCAGCAGCTTAGGATCAGGGGCAAGCTATGGCTACACCTTC. Residues: CASSLGSGASYGYTF.

J is TRBJ1-6 and V is TRBV19; a possible D gene is TRBD1 (5 bases). V dropped 7 bases and J dropped 0 bases, with 13 bases sitting between them. Germline values: CDR1 LNHDA, CDR2 SQIVND (reference sequence). The CDR3 runs 16 residues. The CDR3 is CASNDGGTSYNSPLHF. The CDR3 DNA reads TGTGCCAGTAATGACGGGGGTACCTCCTATAATTCACCCCTCCACTTT.

In its sample, this clone was seen once. The chain has TRBV18 and TRBJ2-7; TRBD1 might be the D (5 bases). The CDR3 consists of 14 residues. Germline V CDR1 and CDR2: KGHSH, LQKENI. The germline V and J ends were trimmed by 3 bases and 1 base, with 10 bases remaining between them. Here the CDR3 DNA reads TGTGCCAGCTCACCTGGGGCCGGGTCCTACGAGCAGTACTTC. Its translation is CASSPGAGSYEQYF.

The chain recombines TRBV18 with TRBJ2-7; TRBD2 might be the D (6 bases). Germline V lookup: CDR1 KGHSH, CDR2 LQKENI. Trimming took off 3 bases at V and 3 bases at J, with 12 bases between the two ends. The CDR3 is 14 residues long. CDR3 amino acids: CASSPAGSNYEQYF. The CDR3 DNA reads TGTGCCAGCTCACCGGCGGGATCCAACTACGAGCAGTACTTC.

This clone was counted only a few times. V and J are TRBV18 and TRBJ1-2, with TRBD1 as a possible D gene (5 bases). CDR1 and CDR2 from the germline V gene are KGHSH and LQKENI. The germline V and J ends were trimmed by 3 bases and 5 bases, with 13 bases remaining between them. There are 14 residues in the CDR3. This chain's CDR3 is CASSPGTDPYGYTF. Written as DNA, the CDR3 is TGTGCCAGCTCACCCGGGACTGACCCTTATGGCTACACCTTC.